The clone carrying this T cell receptor (beta chain) was seen at least ten times. As yet, its antigen is unknown. The data are from a study of T cells in Graves' hyperthyroidism and ophthalmopathy. Study results and caveats: Ophthalmopathy was separated from stable hyperthyroidism by a 13 V-J model. Expanded thyroid clonotypes (above 0.001) were mostly also found in blood. The model made its ophthalmopathy prediction, and onset followed a median approximately 6 months later.

Researchers amplified the TCR beta CDR3 regions from RNA transcripts. An initial round of RT-PCR targeting the TCR CDR3 relied on the HTBI primer set. TCRdb fed the multiplex PCR reads into MiXCR, producing one record per CDR3 protein. The sample yields over 500,000 distinct CDR3 sequences, over 45% seen once. The V segment lost 6 bases and the J segment 3 bases; nucleotides outside the gene matches: 11. There are 16 residues in the CDR3. The V gene's germline CDR1 is SNHLY and CDR2 FYNNEI. It was uncontrolled infection, other autoimmune disease, pregnancy or lactation that excluded patients. The J gene is TRBJ2-3, the V gene TRBV2, with 8 bases identical to TRBD2. The clonotype originates from an adult woman with Graves' disease, either hyperthyroidism or ophthalmopathy (not recorded which). The sequencing sample was made of peripheral blood or thyroid tissue (not recorded which). DNA for the CDR3: TGTGCCAGCAGCGCTCTGAGCGGGAGAAGAACAGATACGCAGTATTTT. It translates to CASSALSGRRTDTQYF.